A single sample is the source of the 9 T cell receptor beta chains below, sequenced in a study of human T cells and chemical hapten exposure (dated by TCRdb to the early 2020s). Library preparation was by RACE. Instrument on record: NextSeq 500. TCRdb reprocessed the public reads (quality trimming at Q25 with fastp, clone calling with MiXCR) and kept in-frame beta chains. For every CDR3 protein sequence, its rows merge into one entry that carries the most common genes and DNA. This sample holds some 340,000 distinct CDR3 sequences; 5.5% to 8% were observed only once. 8.4% of the sample goes to the ten largest clones. Read against the paper, the sample's time point label means: patch test 1, 2 weeks after DPC sensitization. The sample's treatment or condition, from its label and the paper: therapeutic diphenylcyclopropenone sensitization with weekly scalp DPC. Sequenced material: whole blood, taken in connection with sensitization to the hapten diphenylcyclopropenone (DPC). The receptors were gathered from a woman aged 18-29 years with alopecia areata. Some clones in this sample may be carry-over from other donors' samples.

The chain employs TRBV7-2 and TRBJ2-5; no clear D gene. The V end was cut by 5 bases, the J end by 0 bases, with 10 bases between. This CDR3 is 14 amino acids long. The germline V gene encodes CDR1 SGHTA and CDR2 FQGNSA. Written as DNA, the CDR3 is TGTGCCAGCAGCCCTCAGGTTTACCAAGAGACCCAGTACTTC. Amino acid sequence: CASSPQVYQETQYF.

J is TRBJ2-7 and V is TRBV20-1; TRBD2 matches at 10 bases. There are 16 residues in the CDR3. After removal of 0 bases from V and 4 bases from J, the junction contained 9 bases not matched to a gene. The germline V gene encodes CDR1 DFQATT and CDR2 SNEGSKA (reference sequence). Written as DNA, the CDR3 is TGCAGTGCTAGAGATTATCAACTAGCGGGGAGGTACGAGCAGTACTTC. Its translation is CSARDYQLAGRYEQYF.

The chain employs TRBV2 and TRBJ1-6; D remains ambiguous. This CDR3 contains 14 residues. Deletions cut 6 bases from V and 9 bases from J, with 15 bases between. Germline CDR1 and CDR2: SNHLY and FYNNEI. The CDR3 reads CASSLTTEGSPLHF. CDR3 bases: TGTGCCAGCAGCCTGACTACGGAGGGTTCACCCCTCCACTTT.

In regard to this clonotype: Because the CDR3's place on the DNA is in doubt, the DNA is left out and the CDR3 is given as listed by TCRdb. The V and J genes are TRBV7-2 and TRBJ1-2; the D call of TRBD1 is as the table states it, not checked on the DNA. CDR1 SGHTA and CDR2 FQGNSA come from the germline V gene. The CDR3 extends over 17 residues, inclusive of both ends. The CDR3 protein is CASSLAFFGQGNYGYTF.

This clonotype was detected a few times. This chain uses TRBV9 with TRBJ2-2; 10 nucleotides align to TRBD2. CDR3 size: 16 residues. The germline V gene has CDR1 SGDLS and CDR2 YYNGEE. V dropped 4 bases and J dropped 2; count of bases not matched to a gene: 5. The CDR3 nucleotides are TGTGCCAGCAGCCAAGCTAGCGGGGGCAACACCGGGGAGCTGTTTTTT. Its translation is CASSQASGGNTGELFF.

The CDR3 loop is CASGEDAQLLHF. CDR3 bases: TGTGCCAGCGGCGAAGACGCGCAGCTCCTCCACTTT. The chain couples TRBV5-4 to TRBJ1-6; D remains unclear. The CDR3 extends over 12 amino acids. V was cut by 7 bases and J by 15 bases, with 17 bases left in between. Germline CDR1 is SGHNT and CDR2 is YYREEE (reference sequence).

This clonotype has only a few counts. This chain joins TRBV2 and TRBJ1-6; D is possibly TRBD1 (6 bases). CDR3 length: 13 residues. Germline CDR1 reads SNHLY; CDR2 reads FYNNEI. The V end was cut by 9 bases, the J end by 7 bases, with 13 bases between. DNA for the CDR3: TGTGCCAGTTGGGACACCGCGAATTCACCCCTCCACTTT. This translates into CASWDTANSPLHF.

This clonotype was detected only a few times. The chain has TRBV2 and TRBJ1-4; D is perhaps TRBD1 (5 bases). The CDR3 is made up of 13 amino acids. Germline CDR1 and CDR2: SNHLY and FYNNEI. Trimming removed 6 bases at V and 7 bases at J, with 12 bases between. The CDR3 spells CASRRGDGEKLFF. CDR3 DNA: TGTGCCAGCAGGCGGGGGGACGGTGAAAAACTGTTTTTT.

This clonotype has just a few counts. The chain is built from TRBV20-1 and TRBJ2-3, with TRBD2 matching over 8 bases. Germline assignment: CDR1 DFQATT and CDR2 SNEGSKA (reference sequence). This CDR3 comprises 13 residues. Unmatched junction bases numbered 4, after V lost 6 bases and J lost 2 bases. The CDR3 sequence is CSAGTSTTDTQYF. Here the CDR3 DNA reads TGCAGTGCCGGGACTAGTACCACAGATACGCAGTATTTT.